This passage covers 27 T cell receptor beta chains from one sample sequenced in a study of early T cells in non-severe SARS-CoV-2 infection. TCRdb re-derived calls from the 5' RACE reads in MiXCR, one entry per CDR3 protein. This repertoire shows tens of thousands of distinct CDR3 sequences, over 12% found once; its top ten account for 3%. Sequencing was done on a sample of whole blood. These TCRs come from an adult who was a healthcare worker with PCR-confirmed SARS-CoV-2 infection or an uninfected control (not recorded which).

This clonotype was observed at least ten times. The chain uses TRBV7-2 and TRBJ2-1, with TRBD1 matching 7 bases. Germline CDR1 SGHTA, CDR2 FQGNSA. V trimming: 10 bases; J trimming: 5 bases; junction bases outside the gene matches: 14. This CDR3 is 15 amino acids long. The CDR3 here is CAIRNTGTENNEQFF. In DNA, the CDR3 is TGTGCCATACGAAACACCGGGACAGAAAACAATGAGCAGTTCTTC.

This clonotype was seen a few times. The chain combines TRBV10-3 with TRBJ2-3; possibly TRBD1 or TRBD2 for D (5 bases each). Germline loops: CDR1 ENHRY, CDR2 SYGVKD. V gave up 5 bases and J gave up 3 bases, with 12 bases separating them. The CDR3 consists of 14 residues. CDR3 in DNA: TGTGCCATCAGTTCTGGGACCACTACAGATACGCAGTATTTT. Residues: CAISSGTTTDTQYF.

At least ten counts were recorded for this clonotype. The chain carries TRBV19 and TRBJ2-1; 7 bases map to TRBD1. Trimming cost V 5 bases and J 3 bases; bases outside gene matches: 10. In germline, CDR1 is LNHDA, CDR2 SQIVND (reference sequence). This CDR3 spans 16 amino acids. The CDR3 DNA is TGTGCCAGTAGTTTCGACAGGGCCCCTTACTACAATGAGCAGTTCTTC. This translates into CASSFDRAPYYNEQFF.

This chain uses TRBV19 with TRBJ2-7; 9 bases map to TRBD1. CDR1 LNHDA and CDR2 SQIVND come from the germline V gene (reference sequence). CDR3 size: 13 residues. V dropped 6 bases and J dropped 5; count of bases not matched to a gene: 5. DNA of the CDR3: TGTGCCAGTAGCAGACAGGGGGTCCACGAGCAGTACTTC. It codes for CASSRQGVHEQYF.

This clonotype came up a few times. This chain joins TRBV4-1 and TRBJ2-5; D not resolved. V lost 4 bases and J 3 bases, leaving 9 bases between the germline ends. Germline V gene sequence: CDR1 MGHRA, CDR2 YSYEKL. CDR3 size: 13 residues. The DNA of the CDR3 is TGCGCCAGCAGCCGCGTTATCAAAGAGACCCAGTACTTC. Protein product: CASSRVIKETQYF.

The chain joins TRBV5-1 to TRBJ2-4, with TRBD2 identical over 8 bases. The CDR3 is 15 amino acids. The trim removed 0 bases at V and 6 bases at J, leaving 5 bases unmatched. Germline CDR1 reads SGHRS; CDR2 reads YFSETQ. The CDR3 DNA is TGCGCCAGCAGCTTGGATTCCGGGACTAGAAACATTCAGTACTTC. It encodes CASSLDSGTRNIQYF.

This clonotype was detected only a few times. The chain is built from TRBV19 and TRBJ2-1, with 7 bases lining up with TRBD2. With 8 bases clipped from V and 5 bases from J, the junction kept 9 bases outside the gene matches. In germline, CDR1 is LNHDA, CDR2 SQIVND (reference sequence). The CDR3 sequence is 14 residues long. CDR3 sequence (DNA): TGTGCCAGTGGATGGGGGAGGGAGCACAATGAGCAGTTCTTC. The encoded protein is CASGWGREHNEQFF.

This clonotype was observed a few times. The chain employs TRBV6-1 and TRBJ2-5; tentatively, D is TRBD2 (6 bases). The CDR3 has 16 residues. V shed 7 bases and J shed 7 bases, with 25 bases lying between them. CDR1 MNHNS and CDR2 SASEGT come from the germline V gene. In DNA form, the CDR3 reads TGTGCCAGCAACCGAATCGAGATCCGGGGGAAGGCGACCCAGTACTTC. Its protein product is CASNRIEIRGKATQYF.

This clonotype was detected only a few times. V is TRBV9 and J is TRBJ1-4; TRBD1 agrees at 10 bases. Trimming removed 3 bases from V and 14 bases from J; junction bases left unmatched: 13. This CDR3 comprises 15 residues. Germline CDR1 is SGDLS and CDR2 is YYNGEE. The CDR3 here is CASSATGTGDLNLFF. DNA of the CDR3: TGTGCCAGCAGCGCCACCGGGACAGGGGATCTAAATCTGTTTTTT.

The count of this clonotype is one. CDR3 sequence (DNA): TGTGCCAGCAGCTCGACTGGCCAGGCACCCTACGAGCAGTACTTC. Its translation: CASSSTGQAPYEQYF. J is TRBJ2-7 and V is TRBV5-5; D call uncertain. CDR1 and CDR2 (germline): SGHKS, YYEKEE (reference sequence). The CDR3 is made up of 15 amino acids. V was pared by 3 bases and J by 2 bases, with 15 bases between.

At least ten counts were recorded for this clonotype. The chain uses TRBV20-1 and TRBJ1-5; D call uncertain. CDR1 and CDR2 from the germline V gene are DFQATT and SNEGSKA (reference sequence). V lost 2 bases and J lost 5, with 16 bases in between. The CDR3 extends over 15 amino acids. The CDR3 nucleotides read TGCAGTGCTAGAATCGGCGTGCAGACCCATCAGCCCCAGCATTTT. This encodes CSARIGVQTHQPQHF.

A few counts support this clonotype. The chain carries TRBV7-8 and TRBJ2-1; D may be TRBD1 or TRBD2 (6 bases each). The CDR3 is 17 amino acids. Germline lookup yields CDR1 SGHVS and CDR2 FQNEAQ. The V end was cut by 2 bases, the J end by 10 bases, with 24 bases between. CDR3 loop: CASSLPKGGTTHREQFF. The CDR3 DNA reads TGTGCCAGCAGCTTACCCAAGGGGGGAACCACCCACAGGGAGCAGTTCTTC.

This clonotype was seen many times. The CDR3 loop reads CASSTGQGSYNSPLHF. Written as DNA, the CDR3 is TGCGCCAGCAGCACGGGACAGGGATCCTATAATTCACCCCTCCACTTT. The chain couples TRBV5-1 to TRBJ1-6; TRBD1 aligns across 9 bases. This CDR3 comprises 16 residues. V gave up 4 bases and J gave up 1 base; unmatched junction bases: 3. The germline gives CDR1 SGHRS, CDR2 YFSETQ.

Only one count was recorded for this clonotype. V usage is TRBV11-2 and J usage is TRBJ2-3; D may be TRBD2 (6 bases). In germline, CDR1 is SGHAT, CDR2 FQNNGV. Deletions cut 4 bases from V and 0 bases from J, with 11 bases between. The CDR3 loop spans 15 amino acids. DNA for the CDR3: TGTGCCAGCAGCTCGTTAGCGGTCAGCACAGATACGCAGTATTTT. It encodes CASSSLAVSTDTQYF.

This clonotype was seen ten or more times. The chain recombines TRBV24-1 with TRBJ2-5; the D gene is possibly TRBD2 (6 bases). This CDR3 has 13 residues. Per the germline V gene, CDR1 is KGHDR and CDR2 is SFDVKD. Between the trimmed V and J ends, which lost 9 bases and 2 bases, there was a span of 12 bases. CDR3 sequence reads: CATGAGGQETQYF. The DNA of the CDR3 is TGTGCCACCGGCGCCGGAGGGCAAGAGACCCAGTACTTC.

This clonotype appeared many times. V gene TRBV10-2 combines with J gene TRBJ2-3; the D is unclear. There are 10 residues in the CDR3. CDR1 is WSHSY and CDR2 is SAAADI in the germline V gene. With 5 bases removed from V and 5 bases from J, the gap between germline ends came to 2 bases. CDR3 sequence reads: CASSQDTQYF. The CDR3 coding sequence is TGCGCCAGCAGTCAAGATACGCAGTATTTT.

In this sample, this clonotype turned up many times. The rearrangement links TRBV5-1 to TRBJ1-2, with D uncertain. V lost 4 bases, J lost 2 bases, and 6 bases lay in between. CDR1 is SGHRS, CDR2 YFSETQ, per germline. This CDR3 is 12 amino acids long. CDR3 protein: CASSHDNYGYTF. The CDR3 nucleotides are TGCGCCAGCAGCCATGACAACTATGGCTACACCTTC.

Comments on this clonotype: A much more abundant neighbour one base away suggests this may be a read error. The chain recombines TRBV3-1 with TRBJ2-3, with 13 positions matching TRBD2. V trimming: 7 bases; J trimming: 6 bases; junction bases outside the gene matches: 7. Per the germline V gene, CDR1 is LGHDT and CDR2 is YNNKEL (reference sequence). The CDR3 consists of 15 residues. The CDR3 loop reads CASIRTSGRADTQYF. As DNA, the CDR3 is TGTGCCAGCATCCGGACTAGCGGGAGAGCGGATACGCAGTATTTT.

This clonotype turned up a few times. V is TRBV9 and J is TRBJ2-5; 8 nucleotides line up with TRBD2. This CDR3 region has 15 residues. V dropped 1 base and J dropped 5; count of bases not matched to a gene: 7. Germline CDR1 and CDR2: SGDLS and YYNGEE. CDR3 loop: CASSVRTGGHETQYF. The CDR3, as DNA: TGTGCCAGCAGCGTAAGGACGGGGGGGCACGAGACCCAGTACTTC.

This clonotype was seen many times. The V and J genes are TRBV12-3 or TRBV12-4 and TRBJ2-3; the D is unclear. The CDR3 totals 13 residues. Deletions cut 3 bases from V and 0 bases from J, with 4 bases between. The CDR3 nucleotides read TGTGCCAGCAGTTTCGACAGCACAGATACGCAGTATTTT. Its protein product is CASSFDSTDTQYF.

In this sample, this clonotype turned up many times. J is TRBJ2-3 and V is TRBV9; possible D gene TRBD2, 6 bases. Trimming cost V 0 bases and J 5 bases, with 25 bases left between them. Germline CDR1 and CDR2: SGDLS and YYNGEE. The length of the CDR3 is 19 residues. CDR3 sequence: CASSVEGVVSRGAGDTQYF. For the CDR3, the DNA is TGTGCCAGCAGCGTAGAGGGTGTGGTTTCGCGGGGAGCAGGAGATACGCAGTATTTT.

This clonotype was detected only a few times. The chain's CDR3 is CSVGQGGNYGYTF. Here the CDR3 DNA reads TGCAGCGTTGGACAGGGGGGGAACTATGGCTACACCTTC. This rearrangement joins TRBV29-1 to TRBJ1-2; 9 bases map to TRBD1. CDR1 SQVTM and CDR2 ANQGSEA come from the germline V gene. The CDR3 is 13 amino acids. V dropped 4 bases and J dropped 2; count of bases not matched to a gene: 2.

The gene calls are TRBV30 and TRBJ1-1; 7 positions match TRBD1. Trimming cost V 3 bases and J 3 bases; bases outside gene matches: 7. The CDR3 is 14 residues long. Germline CDR1 GTSNPN, CDR2 SVGIG (reference sequence). CDR3 bases: TGTGCCTGGAGCGACAGGGCTCCGTACACTGAAGCTTTCTTT. Encoded protein: CAWSDRAPYTEAFF.

This chain uses TRBV4-1 with TRBJ1-3; weak D call: TRBD1 (5 bases). The V end was cut by 7 bases, the J end by 2 bases, with 12 bases between. CDR1 is MGHRA, CDR2 YSYEKL, per germline. The CDR3 covers 14 residues. The chain's CDR3 is CASKSGQAGNTIYF. The CDR3 DNA reads as TGCGCCAGCAAGTCAGGGCAGGCTGGAAACACCATATATTTT.

This clonotype was counted at least ten times. The chain links TRBV6-6 to TRBJ2-7, with D possibly TRBD1 on 6 matching bases. V was trimmed by 7 bases and J by 2 bases, leaving 9 bases between them. Germline CDR1 is MNHNY and CDR2 is SVGAGI (reference sequence). This CDR3 has 12 residues. The CDR3 spells CASKGDPYEQYF. The CDR3 DNA reads TGTGCCAGCAAGGGGGACCCCTACGAGCAGTACTTC.

The chain recombines TRBV11-3 with TRBJ2-1; D not resolved. Germline loops: CDR1 SGHNT, CDR2 YENEEA. V was cut by 2 bases and J by 9 bases, with 5 bases left in between. The CDR3 covers 11 residues. The CDR3 is CASSLNGEQFF. The CDR3 nucleotides are TGTGCCAGCAGCTTAAACGGTGAGCAGTTCTTC.

This clonotype was recorded once. The J gene is TRBJ2-7, the V gene TRBV29-1; D gene unclear. The ends were cut back, 0 bases at V and 6 bases at J, with 9 bases in the middle. Germline loops: CDR1 SQVTM, CDR2 ANQGSEA. There are 12 residues in the CDR3. This CDR3 is CSVEDLRAEQYF. DNA for the CDR3: TGCAGCGTTGAAGATTTAAGGGCCGAGCAGTACTTC.